The rows below give T cell receptor beta chains drawn from one sample of a study of blood T cell repertoires in COVID-19. Using immunoSEQ multiplex PCR, the repertoire was profiled, and TCRdb retains in-frame clones only, with some absent. The table records approximately 160,000 clones, around 84% of them present only once. Sequencing used PBMCs or T cells enriched from blood (not recorded which). These receptors were obtained from a woman between 45 and 65 years old who had recovered from COVID-19. Both conserved end residues are part of each CDR3. The D gene is left open where the match is weak. Not every row has a clone size; where given, it reads once, few, many or a size class.

TRBV21-1	TRBJ1-2	.	.	CASSTKKLGGGRDYGYTF	TGTGCCAGCAGCACGAAAAAGTTAGGGGGCGGGAGGGACTATGGCTACACCTTC
TRBV5-4	TRBJ2-7	.	TRBD2	CASSLAKGGRATSEQYF	TGTGCCAGCAGCTTGGCCAAAGGCGGGAGGGCAACGAGCGAGCAGTACTTC
TRBV14	TRBJ2-3	.	.	CASSQTRTTDTQYF	TGTGCCAGCAGCCAGACTCGTACCACAGATACGCAGTATTTT
TRBV6-2/TRBV6-3	TRBJ1-5	.	.	CASSPTRDSNQPQHF	TGTGCCAGCAGCCCCACCCGGGATAGCAATCAGCCCCAGCATTTT
TRBV20-1	TRBJ1-2	once	.	CSLAANYGYTF	TGCAGCTTAGCAGCTAACTATGGCTACACCTTC
TRBV7-2	TRBJ2-1	few	TRBD2	CASSPQGSGRREQFF	TGTGCCAGCAGTCCCCAGGGTAGCGGGAGGCGAGAGCAGTTCTTC
TRBV7-9	TRBJ2-1	.	TRBD1	CASSSTGTGVSEQFF	TGTGCCAGCAGCTCAACCGGGACAGGGGTTAGTGAGCAGTTCTTC
TRBV7-9	TRBJ1-2	.	.	CASSLLAGRDGYTF	TGTGCCAGCAGCTTATTGGCGGGCAGAGATGGCTACACCTTC
TRBV12-3/TRBV12-4	TRBJ2-4	.	TRBD1	CASSRQGILVYF	TGTGCCAGCAGCCGACAGGGGATCTTGGTGTACTTC
TRBV5-1	TRBJ2-6	few	.	CASRTQAQGANVLTF	TGCGCCAGCAGAACACAGGCGCAAGGGGCCAACGTCCTGACTTTC
TRBV10-3	TRBJ2-1	.	TRBD2	CAMREDISSYNEQFF	TGTGCCATGCGGGAGGACATCAGCTCCTACAATGAGCAGTTCTTC
TRBV9	TRBJ2-7	.	.	CASSEAPQGSYEQYF	TGTGCCAGCAGCGAGGCCCCACAGGGCTCCTACGAGCAGTACTTC
TRBV5-1	TRBJ2-3	.	.	CASSLAENTDTQYF	TGCGCCAGCAGCTTGGCAGAAAACACAGATACGCAGTATTTT
TRBV7-3	TRBJ2-3	once	.	CASSPIPGLSTTDTQYF	TGTGCCAGCAGCCCGATACCGGGACTGTCAACCACAGATACGCAGTATTTT
TRBV11-3	TRBJ1-6	.	TRBD1	CASRRTGLSPLHF	TGTGCCAGCAGACGGACAGGGCTTTCACCCCTCCACTTT
TRBV10-3	TRBJ2-4	.	.	CASSNGRERIAKNIQYF	TGTGCCAGCAGTAACGGCAGGGAAAGGATAGCCAAAAACATTCAGTACTTC
TRBV2	TRBJ1-6	.	.	CASRLDRPSSYNSPLHF	TGTGCCAGCAGATTAGACAGGCCGAGCTCCTATAATTCACCCCTCCACTTT
TRBV19	TRBJ1-5	.	.	CASSTAGYGNQPQHF	TGTGCCAGTAGTACCGCGGGTTACGGCAATCAGCCCCAGCATTTT
TRBV24-1	TRBJ2-1	.	.	CATSDPLRQINEQFF	TGTGCCACCAGTGATCCTTTAAGACAAATCAATGAGCAGTTCTTC
TRBV29-1	TRBJ2-1	.	TRBD2	CSVGGGSGSNEQFF	TGCAGCGTTGGAGGCGGGAGCGGCTCCAATGAGCAGTTCTTC
TRBV28	TRBJ2-7	.	.	CASSLTVGTYEQYF	TGTGCCAGCAGTTTGACTGTAGGTACCTACGAGCAGTACTTC
TRBV20-1	TRBJ1-2	once	.	CSASKGIWGDYGYTF	TGCAGTGCTAGTAAGGGGATATGGGGGGACTATGGCTACACCTTC
TRBV7-8	TRBJ1-1	.	.	CASSPLLNTEAFF	TGTGCCAGCAGCCCCCTCCTGAACACTGAAGCTTTCTTT
TRBV4-2	TRBJ2-3	.	TRBD1	CASSRIRGTGEFTDTQYF	TGTGCCAGCAGCCGGATTCGCGGGACAGGGGAATTCACAGATACGCAGTATTTT
TRBV7-8	TRBJ1-5	.	.	CASSPLGTPNQPQHF	TGTGCCAGCAGCCCCCTGGGGACACCCAATCAGCCCCAGCATTTT
TRBV10-3	TRBJ2-7	.	.	CASRDKAYEQYF	TGTGCCAGCCGGGACAAAGCCTACGAGCAGTACTTC
TRBV7-9	TRBJ1-1	.	.	CASSLAGRANTEAFF	TGTGCCAGCAGCTTAGCAGGCAGGGCCAACACTGAAGCTTTCTTT
TRBV27	TRBJ1-2	.	.	CASSLRGDYGYTF	TGTGCCAGCAGTTTACGGGGAGACTATGGCTACACCTTC
TRBV2	TRBJ1-1	.	TRBD1	CASRQGISPEAFF	TGTGCCAGCAGACAGGGGATTAGCCCTGAAGCTTTCTTT
TRBV2	TRBJ1-6	.	.	CASVGTLNSPLHF	TGTGCCAGCGTAGGGACATTGAATTCACCCCTCCACTTT
TRBV5-6	TRBJ2-7	.	.	CASSLERALGPSEQYF	TGTGCCAGCAGCTTGGAGCGGGCCTTAGGTCCCTCCGAGCAGTACTTC
TRBV7-9	TRBJ1-1	.	.	CASRTGTSNTEAFF	TGTGCCAGTCGTACCGGGACTTCCAACACTGAAGCTTTCTTT
TRBV5-1	TRBJ1-2	.	.	CASSPGSYGYTF	TGCGCCAGCAGCCCCGGTAGCTATGGCTACACCTTC
TRBV28	TRBJ1-4	.	TRBD1	CASSLQLRPGGQNEKLFF	TGTGCCAGCAGTTTACAACTACGCCCAGGGGGGCAGAATGAAAAACTGTTTTTT
TRBV7-2	TRBJ2-5	.	.	CASSPETAQETQYF	TGTGCCAGCAGCCCGGAGACGGCTCAAGAGACCCAGTACTTC
TRBV7-8	TRBJ2-3	.	.	CASSLGARLAIDTQYF	TGTGCCAGCAGTTTGGGGGCCAGACTAGCAATAGATACGCAGTATTTT
TRBV2	TRBJ1-2	.	.	CASIALRANYGYTF	TGTGCCAGCATTGCACTCCGGGCTAACTATGGCTACACCTTC
TRBV4-1	TRBJ2-1	.	TRBD2	CASSQAASGGDQFF	TGCGCCAGCAGCCAAGCGGCTAGCGGGGGGGATCAGTTCTTC
TRBV6-5	TRBJ2-7	.	TRBD2	CASSYLAGAGYEQYF	TGTGCCAGCAGTTACTTAGCGGGAGCCGGATACGAGCAGTACTTC
TRBV28	TRBJ2-7	.	TRBD2	CASSYSGLTYEQYF	TGTGCCAGCAGTTATAGCGGGCTAACCTACGAGCAGTACTTC
TRBV7-8	TRBJ2-1	.	.	CASSQRDTSSYNEQFF	TGTGCCAGCAGCCAGAGGGACACCTCCTCCTACAATGAGCAGTTCTTC
TRBV28	TRBJ2-7	.	.	CASSLQGQIYEQYF	TGTGCCAGCAGTTTACAGGGGCAGATTTACGAGCAGTACTTC
TRBV3-1/TRBV3-2	TRBJ2-1	.	TRBD2	CASSQGQRGGLRQFF	TGTGCCAGCAGCCAGGGGCAGCGGGGGGGCCTTCGACAGTTCTTC
TRBV5-1	TRBJ1-2	few	TRBD1	CASELGSGTGGRGYTF	TGCGCCAGCGAGCTTGGATCGGGGACAGGGGGCAGAGGCTACACCTTC
TRBV7-2	TRBJ2-5	.	.	CASSLGTAGSETQYF	TGTGCCAGCAGCTTGGGTACGGCGGGGTCAGAGACCCAGTACTTC
TRBV27	TRBJ2-7	.	TRBD2	CASRAGGTYEQYF	TGTGCCAGCAGGGCGGGAGGAACCTACGAGCAGTACTTC
TRBV3-1/TRBV3-2	TRBJ2-7	.	TRBD1	CASSSRGLNEQYF	TGTGCCAGCAGCTCCAGGGGGCTCAACGAGCAGTACTTC
TRBV5-6	TRBJ2-7	.	.	CASSTRGRPYEQYF	TGTGCCAGCAGTACCCGAGGCAGACCCTACGAGCAGTACTTC
TRBV7-6	TRBJ1-5	.	.	CASTPLAGLNQPQHF	TGTGCCAGCACCCCATTGGCAGGTCTCAATCAGCCCCAGCATTTT
TRBV7-2	TRBJ1-3	.	TRBD1	CASSTQGGGNTIYF	TGTGCCAGCAGCACACAGGGGGGCGGAAACACCATATATTTT
TRBV12-3/TRBV12-4	TRBJ2-2	.	.	CASSPVRTGELFF	TGTGCCAGCAGCCCGGTCCGGACCGGGGAGCTGTTTTTT
TRBV24-1	TRBJ2-3	.	TRBD1	CATSDGTGDTSTDTQYF	TGTGCCACCAGTGACGGGACAGGGGATACTAGCACAGATACGCAGTATTTT
TRBV3-1/TRBV3-2	TRBJ1-2	.	TRBD1	CASSRRGPDRGYGYTF	TGTGCCAGCAGCCGAAGGGGGCCGGACAGGGGCTATGGCTACACCTTC